This T cell receptor (beta chain) derives from a study of blood T cell repertoires in COVID-19. As for the study in general: Collection of acute and convalescent COVID-19 samples took place in the United States, Italy and Spain. From T cells, B-cell-depleted T cells, or PBMCs came the material, which was cDNA or gDNA.

Per the original data handling: Scientists estimated how many nucleated cells there were by amplifying reference gene primers. The protocol was immunoSEQ multiplex PCR, while the TCRdb copy is restricted to in-frame clones and leaves out a portion. For V, J and clone size, that table is used; D and trimming come from the DNA. Among 150,000 to 200,000 clones listed, roughly 85% were seen once. Germline V gene lookup returns CDR1 SGHKS and CDR2 YYEKEE (reference sequence). This CDR3 has 16 residues. V lost 3 bases to trimming and J lost 8 bases; unmatched junction nucleotides: 13. Sequenced material: peripheral blood. The sequence was obtained from a human donor with acute or convalescent COVID-19. The donor label of this sample is uncertain. This chain connects TRBV5-5 to TRBJ2-1, with TRBD1 matching over 8 bases. The CDR3: CASSYRETGDLDEQFF. The CDR3 DNA reads as TGTGCCAGCAGCTACAGAGAGACAGGGGACCTCGATGAGCAGTTCTTC.